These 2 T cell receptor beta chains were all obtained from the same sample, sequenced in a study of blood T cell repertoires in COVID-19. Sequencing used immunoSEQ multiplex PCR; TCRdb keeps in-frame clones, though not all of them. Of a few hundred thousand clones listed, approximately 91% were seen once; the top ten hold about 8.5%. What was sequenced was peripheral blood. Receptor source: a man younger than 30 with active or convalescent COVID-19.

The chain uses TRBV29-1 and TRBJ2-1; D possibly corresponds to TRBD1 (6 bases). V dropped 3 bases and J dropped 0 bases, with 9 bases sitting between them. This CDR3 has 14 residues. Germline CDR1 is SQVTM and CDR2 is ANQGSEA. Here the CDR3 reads CSVEYRVSYNEQFF. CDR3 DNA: TGCAGCGTTGAGTACAGGGTCTCCTACAATGAGCAGTTCTTC.

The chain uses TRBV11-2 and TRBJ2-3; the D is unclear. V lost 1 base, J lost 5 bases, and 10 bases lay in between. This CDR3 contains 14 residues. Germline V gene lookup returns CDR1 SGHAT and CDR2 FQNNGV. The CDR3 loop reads CASSLGNIGDTQYF. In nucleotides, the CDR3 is TGTGCCAGCAGCTTAGGCAATATCGGAGATACGCAGTATTTT.